These T cell receptor beta chains were read from a single sample in a study of T cells in Graves' hyperthyroidism and ophthalmopathy. TCRdb recomputed calls from the multiplex PCR reads with MiXCR, one row per CDR3 protein. The sample records some 800,000 distinct CDR3 sequences, more than 30% being singletons. The sample taken for sequencing was blood. The receptor set was obtained from a man between 18 and 29 years old with Graves' hyperthyroidism. Each CDR3 is given without its conserved first and last residue. Fields, in order: J gene, V gene, CDR3 protein.

j_gene: TRBJ1-3
v_gene: TRBV7-2
CDR3aa: ASTRGTLNTIY

j_gene: TRBJ2-7
v_gene: TRBV2
CDR3aa: ASSEESPGYEQY

j_gene: TRBJ1-1
v_gene: TRBV20-1
CDR3aa: SAERDRDAEAF

j_gene: TRBJ1-3
v_gene: TRBV12-3/TRBV12-4
CDR3aa: ASSHDFTASGNTIY

j_gene: TRBJ1-1
v_gene: TRBV12-3/TRBV12-4
CDR3aa: ASSLPLTVNTEAF

j_gene: TRBJ2-5
v_gene: TRBV2
CDR3aa: ASSGEGRGLGTQY

j_gene: TRBJ2-7
v_gene: TRBV20-1
CDR3aa: SATSYYEQY

j_gene: TRBJ2-7
v_gene: TRBV7-2
CDR3aa: ASRGQGSAYEQY

j_gene: TRBJ1-5
v_gene: TRBV2
CDR3aa: ASRPTTSSNQPQH

j_gene: TRBJ2-5
v_gene: TRBV4-3
CDR3aa: ASSQDLREETQY

j_gene: TRBJ2-7
v_gene: TRBV5-1
CDR3aa: ASRRYTGTGYEQY

j_gene: TRBJ1-1
v_gene: TRBV5-1
CDR3aa: ASSLGAETGGIEAF

j_gene: TRBJ1-4
v_gene: TRBV7-9
CDR3aa: ASSLKGISVATNEKLF

j_gene: TRBJ1-5
v_gene: TRBV7-8
CDR3aa: ASSFRGSGNQPQH

j_gene: TRBJ1-5
v_gene: TRBV10-2
CDR3aa: ASRDSGERQPQH

j_gene: TRBJ2-6
v_gene: TRBV20-1
CDR3aa: SAWRTGANVLT

j_gene: TRBJ1-5
v_gene: TRBV15
CDR3aa: ATSRRQGENQPQH

j_gene: TRBJ1-2
v_gene: TRBV9
CDR3aa: ASSVSAGDGYT

j_gene: TRBJ1-1
v_gene: TRBV19
CDR3aa: ASSIWGGMNTEAF

j_gene: TRBJ1-6
v_gene: TRBV29-1
CDR3aa: SVRDSYNSPLH

j_gene: TRBJ2-2
v_gene: TRBV29-1
CDR3aa: SVLSNTGELF

j_gene: TRBJ1-6
v_gene: TRBV15
CDR3aa: ATSSALNSPLH

j_gene: TRBJ2-7
v_gene: TRBV7-9
CDR3aa: ASSFGRNEQY

j_gene: TRBJ2-7
v_gene: TRBV6-1
CDR3aa: ASSYVTGDEQY

j_gene: TRBJ1-6
v_gene: TRBV5-1
CDR3aa: ASGLSGQGLSPLH

j_gene: TRBJ1-1
v_gene: TRBV7-9
CDR3aa: ASSLPPGQGRTEAF

j_gene: TRBJ1-1
v_gene: TRBV9
CDR3aa: ASSPGMGFMNTEAF

j_gene: TRBJ1-1
v_gene: TRBV7-9
CDR3aa: ASSPSATGAEAF

j_gene: TRBJ2-2
v_gene: TRBV10-3
CDR3aa: AISAPGPGELF

j_gene: TRBJ1-5
v_gene: TRBV10-3
CDR3aa: AISAAGDSNQPQH

j_gene: TRBJ2-5
v_gene: TRBV5-1
CDR3aa: ASSPNRGARETQY

j_gene: TRBJ2-6
v_gene: TRBV19
CDR3aa: ASNEASGANVLT

j_gene: TRBJ1-1
v_gene: TRBV29-1
CDR3aa: SLDVGLNTEAF

j_gene: TRBJ1-4
v_gene: TRBV7-9
CDR3aa: ASSLAREDEKLF

j_gene: TRBJ1-2
v_gene: TRBV4-1
CDR3aa: ASSQDGGTGVGYT

j_gene: TRBJ1-4
v_gene: TRBV12-3/TRBV12-4
CDR3aa: ASSLEGAYNEKLF

j_gene: TRBJ1-1
v_gene: TRBV2
CDR3aa: ASQGVRVMNTEAF

j_gene: TRBJ1-1
v_gene: TRBV16
CDR3aa: ASSQSAQRTEAF

j_gene: TRBJ2-2
v_gene: TRBV15
CDR3aa: ATSEGAPGELF

j_gene: TRBJ1-4
v_gene: TRBV29-1
CDR3aa: SAGHSNEKLF

j_gene: TRBJ2-2
v_gene: TRBV7-9
CDR3aa: ASSLAVETGELF

j_gene: TRBJ2-7
v_gene: TRBV29-1
CDR3aa: SVGQGGEQY

j_gene: TRBJ1-3
v_gene: TRBV6-5
CDR3aa: ASSYGFLSSGNTIY

j_gene: TRBJ1-2
v_gene: TRBV7-2
CDR3aa: ASSLVPGGLLNYGYT

j_gene: TRBJ2-7
v_gene: TRBV4-1
CDR3aa: ASSHPEDRSSYEQY

j_gene: TRBJ2-3
v_gene: TRBV10-3
CDR3aa: ATLPGPGESTDTQY

j_gene: TRBJ1-1
v_gene: TRBV15
CDR3aa: ATSRDLGGAEAF

j_gene: TRBJ1-4
v_gene: TRBV24-1
CDR3aa: ATSATGEQGATNEKLF

j_gene: TRBJ2-5
v_gene: TRBV6-2/TRBV6-3
CDR3aa: ASSFSGSKTQY

j_gene: TRBJ2-6
v_gene: TRBV29-1
CDR3aa: SVAEDLT

j_gene: TRBJ2-1
v_gene: TRBV29-1
CDR3aa: SVADEQF

j_gene: TRBJ1-1
v_gene: TRBV5-1
CDR3aa: ASSEGQGGLNTEAF

j_gene: TRBJ2-7
v_gene: TRBV7-3
CDR3aa: ASSSTTGSEQY

j_gene: TRBJ1-1
v_gene: TRBV9
CDR3aa: ASSPTFTEAF